This T cell receptor (beta chain) originates from a study of blood T cell repertoires in COVID-19. Only in-frame clones appear in the TCRdb table, and some are missing; sequencing was by immunoSEQ multiplex PCR. The sample yields around 23,000 clones, 80% to 95% seen once. Germline trimming cut 1 base from V and 5 bases from J; bases unmatched to any gene: 7. Looked up from germline, CDR1 is SGHDN and CDR2 is FVKESK. This CDR3 contains 15 residues. The sequenced sample consisted of peripheral blood. This receptor was identified in a human donor in a cohort sampled during active COVID-19. The genes are TRBV14 and TRBJ1-1; 7 bases match TRBD1. The CDR3 loop is CASSQAPGGWTEAFF. Written as DNA, the CDR3 is TGTGCCAGCAGCCAAGCTCCAGGGGGGTGGACTGAAGCTTTCTTT.